The source of this TCR beta chain is a study of cytomegalovirus exposure and HLA in healthy donors. Both 60 Vbeta primers and 13 Jbeta primers went into the PCR. TCRdb's copy holds only in-frame clones and misses some; the assay was immunoSEQ multiplex PCR. Seen here are fewer than 250,000 clones, roughly 80% observed once, and the top ten hold approximately 2.1%. The V gene's germline CDR1 is SGHDT and CDR2 YYEEEE. Trimming left V 4 bases short and J 5 bases short, with 15 bases between. This CDR3 contains 14 residues. Sequenced material: PBMCs. The sequence derives from a woman aged 25 to 39 in good health and CMV-seropositive. The chain is built from TRBV5-6 and TRBJ1-2, with D possibly TRBD1 on 6 matching bases. The CDR3 reads CASSGTGQLYGYTF. The CDR3 DNA sequence: TGTGCCAGCAGCGGCACGGGACAACTTTATGGCTACACCTTC.